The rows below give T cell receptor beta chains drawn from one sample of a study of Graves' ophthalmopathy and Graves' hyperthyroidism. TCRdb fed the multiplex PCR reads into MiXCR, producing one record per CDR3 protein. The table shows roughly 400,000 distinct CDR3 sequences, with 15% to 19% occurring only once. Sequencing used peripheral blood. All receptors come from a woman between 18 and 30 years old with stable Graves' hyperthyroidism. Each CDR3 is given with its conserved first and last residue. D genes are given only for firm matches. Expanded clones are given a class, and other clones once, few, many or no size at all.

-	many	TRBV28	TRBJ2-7	TGTGCCAGCGGACACTACGAGCAGTACTTC	CASGHYEQYF
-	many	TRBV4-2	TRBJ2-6	TGTGCCAGCAGCCAACGACAGGACCTCTCTGGGGCCAACGTCCTGACTTTC	CASSQRQDLSGANVLTF
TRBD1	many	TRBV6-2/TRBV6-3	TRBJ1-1	TGTGCCAGCAGTTACTCCTCGGGACAGGGGCGGCGGACTGAAGCTTTCTTT	CASSYSSGQGRRTEAFF
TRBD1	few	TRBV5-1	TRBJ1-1	TGCGCCGGCAGCTTGCCGGACAGGGGGCCGAGCACTGAAGCTTTCTTT	CAGSLPDRGPSTEAFF
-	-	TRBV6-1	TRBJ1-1	TGTGCCAGCAGTGAAGGCGGACACCTTATGAACACTGAAGCTTTCTTT	CASSEGGHLMNTEAFF
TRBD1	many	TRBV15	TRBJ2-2	TGTGCCACCAGCAGAAATCCGGGACAGGGGACCGGGGAGCTGTTTTTT	CATSRNPGQGTGELFF
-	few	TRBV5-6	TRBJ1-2	TGTGCCAGCAGGAACCTACAGGGAAGCTATGGCTACACCTTC	CASRNLQGSYGYTF
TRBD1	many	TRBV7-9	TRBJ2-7	TGTGCCAGCAGCCCGGGGGACAGGGGGGGCTCCTACGAGCAGTACTTC	CASSPGDRGGSYEQYF
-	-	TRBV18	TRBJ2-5	TGTGCCAGCTCACCAGTGGGGGCCTTCCAAGAGACCCAGTACTTC	CASSPVGAFQETQYF
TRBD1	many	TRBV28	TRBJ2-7	TGTGCCAGCAGTTTACGTCTCCGGGACAGCTCCTACGAGCAGTACTTC	CASSLRLRDSSYEQYF
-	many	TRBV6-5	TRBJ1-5	TGTGCCAGCAGTTCCCCCCGCATGGGCAATCAGCCCCAGCATTTT	CASSSPRMGNQPQHF
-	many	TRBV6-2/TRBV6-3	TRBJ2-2	TGTGCCAGTCGACAGCCCTCGAACACCGGGGAGCTGTTTTTT	CASRQPSNTGELFF
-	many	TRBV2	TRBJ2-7	TGTGCCAGCAGGAAGGGGATAAGCGAGCAGTACTTC	CASRKGISEQYF
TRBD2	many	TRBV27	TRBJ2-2	TGTGCCAGCAGTTGGGGGGGGAACACCGGGGAGCTGTTTTTT	CASSWGGNTGELFF
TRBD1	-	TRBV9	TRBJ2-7	TGTGCCAGCAGCTCGGGGACAGGGAATGTCTACGAGCAGTACTTC	CASSSGTGNVYEQYF
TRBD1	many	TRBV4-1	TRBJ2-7	TGCGCCAGCAGCGTAGAGGGGACAGTCCTTTCCTACGAGCAGTACTTC	CASSVEGTVLSYEQYF
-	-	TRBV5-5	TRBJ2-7	TGTGCCAGCAGCACGAACATCTACGAGCAGTACTTC	CASSTNIYEQYF
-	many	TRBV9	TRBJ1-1	TGTGCCAGCAGCCGCCGGGGTGACACTGAAGCTTTCTTT	CASSRRGDTEAFF
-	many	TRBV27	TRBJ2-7	TGTGCCAGCAGTACTATCTACCCCACAACAATGACCTACGAGCAGTACTTC	CASSTIYPTTMTYEQYF
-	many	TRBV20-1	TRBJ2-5	TGCAGTGCGACCGGGGAGACCCAGTACTTC	CSATGETQYF
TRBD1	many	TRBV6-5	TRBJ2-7	TGTGCCAGCAGTCTGACAGGGGCGACTTCCTACGAGCAGTACTTC	CASSLTGATSYEQYF
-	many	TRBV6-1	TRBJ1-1	TGTGCCAGCAGTGAGTCAGGGGTGCGGACTGAAGCTTTCTTT	CASSESGVRTEAFF
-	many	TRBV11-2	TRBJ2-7	TGTGCCAGCAGCTTAGTTAACATTCCCTACGAGCAGTACTTC	CASSLVNIPYEQYF
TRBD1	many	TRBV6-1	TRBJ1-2	TGTGCCAGCCCCGGGTGGGGACAGGGGATTGATGGCTACACCTTC	CASPGWGQGIDGYTF
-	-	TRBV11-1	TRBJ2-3	TGTGCCAGCAGCTCGAACGAACTAGCAGGGTTCGCAGATACGCAGTATTTT	CASSSNELAGFADTQYF
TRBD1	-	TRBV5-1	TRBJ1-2	TGCGCCAGCAGCTTGGGCGGGGACAGAAAGTGGTATGGCTACACCTTC	CASSLGGDRKWYGYTF